The T cell receptor beta chain under discussion was sequenced for a study of blood T cell repertoires in COVID-19. Overall study context: Spain, Italy and the United States supplied samples that represented acute and convalescent COVID-19. T cells, B-cell-depleted T cells, or PBMCs provided the cDNA or gDNA that served as material.

Deletions cut 0 bases from V and 8 bases from J, with 14 bases between. CDR1 is SGDLS and CDR2 is YYNGEE in the germline V gene. The length of the CDR3 is 15 residues. Participants spanned ages roughly 18 to 95 years and resided in about 25 US areas. Participants' reported clinical history set cohort assignment. Data came from immunoSEQ multiplex PCR; TCRdb stores just in-frame clones and leaves some out. The sample has 330,000 or so clones; approximately 88% are singletons. V gene TRBV9 combines with J gene TRBJ1-4; D possibly corresponds to TRBD1 (5 bases). The source material was PBMCs or T cells enriched from blood (not recorded which). The receptor comes from a man aged 25 to 45 who had recovered from COVID-19. Here the CDR3 reads CASSVAGGVREKLFF. CDR3 bases: TGTGCCAGCAGCGTAGCGGGGGGGGTAAGGGAAAAACTGTTTTTT.